This TCR beta chain was retrieved from a study of monozygotic twins with inflammatory bowel disease. Study observations and caveats: Support was absent for any single strong signal or clonotype linked to IBD. Fewer shared clonotypes with others were found in IBD patients than in healthy twins, especially with disease activity.

UMIs that had a 6-nucleotide sample barcode were put in using template switching. One entry per CDR3 protein, without DNA, is what TCRdb gives after re-calling the 5' RACE reads. The sample spans 330,000 or so distinct CDR3 sequences; the ten largest clones claim 2% to 2.5%. Collection of an approximately 2.5 ml blood sample took place per donor. Germline V gives CDR1 SGHRS, CDR2 YFSETQ. This CDR3 is built from 14 residues. On this clonotype itself: Its antigen remains unidentified.

The chain links TRBV5-1 to TRBJ2-1; TCRdb's D call of TRBD2 is untestable without DNA. The sequenced sample was blood. The sequence came from a human donor with ulcerative colitis or Crohn's disease, or a healthy co-twin of an affected twin (not recorded which). Here the CDR3 reads CASSATSGGSPQFF.